This T cell receptor beta chain emerged from a study of tumor-infiltrating lymphocytes in localized non-small cell lung cancer. Study-wide background: The cohort mixed smokers and never-smokers, several histologies, and some post-neoadjuvant-chemotherapy samples. Study observations and caveats: Not all patients were TCR sequenced, owing to tissue quantity.

The V gene's germline CDR1 is KGHSH and CDR2 LQKENI. V lost 2 bases and J lost 6; bases outside the gene matches: 6. The CDR3 loop spans 14 amino acids. With respect to this clone: Its specificity is unknown.

The data were produced by immunoSEQ multiplex PCR, yet TCRdb's version contains in-frame clones alone and is incomplete. Of about 13,000 clones in the sample, 82% were seen once. Sequences were obtained from lung tumor tissue. The TCR comes from a human donor with non-small cell lung cancer. This chain joins TRBV18 and TRBJ1-1; TRBD1 matches at 7 bases. The CDR3: CASSPSRGESEAFF. CDR3 nucleotide sequence: TGTGCCAGCTCACCATCCAGGGGGGAGTCTGAAGCTTTCTTT.